Shown below are 8 T cell receptor beta chains from a single sample sequenced in a study of T cells in Graves' hyperthyroidism and ophthalmopathy. Amplification yielded TCR beta CDR3 regions, with RNA transcripts as the source. HTBI primers were employed in a first-round RT-PCR of the TCR CDR3. TCRdb used MiXCR to reprocess the multiplex PCR reads, holding one entry per CDR3 protein. The sample holds approximately 610,000 distinct CDR3 sequences, over 12% seen once. Sequenced: blood. These receptors originate from a woman aged 40 to 50 with Graves' ophthalmopathy.

This clonotype was counted at least ten times. The J gene is TRBJ1-1, the V gene TRBV27; D not certain. Trimming took off 3 bases at V and 1 base at J, with 6 bases between the two ends. Germline lookup yields CDR1 MNHEY and CDR2 SMNVEV (reference sequence). The CDR3 runs 13 residues. Here the CDR3 reads CASSFWENTEAFF. The CDR3, as DNA: TGTGCCAGCAGTTTTTGGGAGAACACTGAAGCTTTCTTT.

This clonotype was seen only a few times. The chain uses TRBV4-3 and TRBJ1-5; D remains unclear. The CDR3 has 15 residues. CDR1 and CDR2 (germline): LGHNA, YSLEER. V was cut by 1 base and J by 6 bases, with 13 bases left in between. The DNA for the CDR3 is TGCGCCAGCAGCCAAGGGGCTGGGCAGAGTCAGCCCCAGCATTTT. Translation: CASSQGAGQSQPQHF.

The V call is TRBV28, the J call TRBJ2-7, with D uncertain. The CDR3 is made up of 11 amino acids. V lost 8 bases, J lost 3 bases, and 8 bases lay in between. Germline V gene data show CDR1 as MDHEN and CDR2 as SYDVKM. In DNA, the CDR3 is TGTGCCAGCTATTCTCACTACGAGCAGTACTTC. This gives the protein CASYSHYEQYF.

This clonotype was found a few times. The chain couples TRBV12-3 or TRBV12-4 to TRBJ2-7; TRBD2 is a possible D gene (5 bases). V was trimmed by 5 bases and J by 3 bases, leaving 14 bases between them. CDR3 length: 14 residues. CDR3 nucleotide sequence: TGTGCCAGCAGTCCCTCGACGGGATACTACGAGCAGTACTTC. The encoded protein is CASSPSTGYYEQYF.

The chain joins TRBV28 to TRBJ2-5; D remains unclear. CDR3 length: 13 residues. With 7 bases removed from V and 2 bases from J, the gap between germline ends came to 11 bases. Germline V gene data show CDR1 as MDHEN and CDR2 as SYDVKM. The CDR3 DNA reads TGTGCCAGCACGGTGCGGAATCAAGAGACCCAGTACTTC. It is translated as CASTVRNQETQYF.

The chain employs TRBV20-1 and TRBJ2-7; 9 bases map to TRBD2. The CDR3 has 11 amino acids. Germline CDR1 reads DFQATT; CDR2 reads SNEGSKA (reference sequence). The CDR3, as DNA: TGCAGCGCCGGGCGGGGGGGAGAGCAGTACTTC. It specifies CSAGRGGEQYF.

There are many counts of this clonotype. V and J are TRBV27 and TRBJ2-5, with D perhaps matching TRBD1 or TRBD2 (7 bases each). V shed 3 bases and J shed 2 bases, with 16 bases lying between them. The V gene's germline CDR1 is MNHEY and CDR2 SMNVEV (reference sequence). The CDR3 loop spans 16 amino acids. CDR3 DNA: TGTGCCAGCAGTTTGCGACAGGGAGGGGATCAAGAGACCCAGTACTTC. It codes for CASSLRQGGDQETQYF.

This clonotype showed up many times. The V gene is TRBV6-5, the J gene TRBJ2-4; 9 bases line up with TRBD1. The germline V gene encodes CDR1 MNHEY and CDR2 SVGAGI. The V and J ends lost 7 bases and 6 bases, in that order; junction bases with no gene match: 7. This CDR3 has 14 residues. The CDR3 bases are TGTGCCAGCAATTCGGGGGGACAGGGAAACATTCAGTACTTC. Translation gives CASNSGGQGNIQYF.